The TCR beta chain described here comes from a study of cytomegalovirus exposure and HLA in healthy donors. In the study overall: Earlier findings included over 90 million unique TCR beta sequences obtained from about 179 million T cells. Study outcomes and limitations: In a later analysis, productive TCRs from donors in an Asian-associated ancestry cluster reportedly carried fewer N-insertions than the cohort mean. 164 TCR beta chains were listed as cytomegalovirus-associated.

The primer mix had 60 Vbeta and 13 Jbeta primers. Sequencing was performed with immunoSEQ multiplex PCR; in TCRdb, only in-frame clones are kept and a portion is missing. The repertoire has approximately 75,000 clones, around 80% of them found once; the top ten carry approximately 1.1%. About this clone itself: Its matching antigen is unknown.

The donors, nominally healthy at sampling, likely had unrecorded immune exposures. CDR3 length: 14 amino acids. Germline loops: CDR1 SGHAT, CDR2 FQNNGV. Trimming removed 5 bases from V and 8 bases from J, with 18 bases in between. This chain links TRBV11-2 with TRBJ2-5; D is unresolved. What was sequenced was PBMCs. This TCR was sampled from a male donor in good health and CMV-seronegative. The DNA of the CDR3 is TGTGCCAGCAGCCAAAGCGCGGAGTTCGTTACCCAGTACTTC. Translated, it gives CASSQSAEFVTQYF.